This TCR beta chain is from a study of T-cell memory formation after mild COVID-19. This CDR3 comprises 17 residues. Losses at the gene ends were 9 bases for V and 5 bases for J; bases not matched to a gene: 16. 5'RACE with constant-segment primers built TCRalpha and TCRbeta cDNA libraries with UMIs. TCRdb redid the calling of the 5' RACE reads with MiXCR, one entry per CDR3 protein. The table shows about 390,000 distinct CDR3 sequences, with under 25% occurring only once. General study points: Cross-reactive memory appears to have joined, as suggested by some responding clones showing up in pre-infection memory. Shrinking CD4+ clones resided mostly in CM and EM, and CD8+ ones in EMRA.

This clonotype was recorded a few times. Antigen unknown. Sequencing was carried out using PBMCs or a T cell subset sorted from them (not recorded which). The V gene is TRBV23-1, the J gene TRBJ2-1; 10 nucleotides line up with TRBD2. TRBV23-1 is an open reading frame whose function is uncertain. The TCR sequence derives from an adult woman who had mild COVID-19 (a few samples of this study predate the infection). Cell type and time point are not known. CDR3: CASRDVASGSVHNEQFF. The CDR3 coding sequence is TGCGCCAGTCGAGATGTTGCTAGCGGGAGTGTCCACAATGAGCAGTTCTTC.